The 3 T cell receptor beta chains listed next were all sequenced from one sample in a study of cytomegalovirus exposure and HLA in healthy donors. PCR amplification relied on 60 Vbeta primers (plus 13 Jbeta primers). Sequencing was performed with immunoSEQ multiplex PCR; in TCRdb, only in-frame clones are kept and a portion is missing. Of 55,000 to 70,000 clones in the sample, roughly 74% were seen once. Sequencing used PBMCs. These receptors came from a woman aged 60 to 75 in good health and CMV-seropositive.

CDR3 sequence reads: CARAQPQHF. DNA of the CDR3: TGTGCCAGGGCTCAGCCCCAGCATTTT. The J gene is TRBJ1-5, the V gene TRBV2; D unclear. This CDR3 contains 9 residues. Between the trimmed V and J ends, which lost 9 bases and 6 bases, there was a span of 3 bases. The germline CDR1 and CDR2 sequences are SNHLY and FYNNEI.

CDR3 protein: CASSLAAGGFTDTQYF. DNA for the CDR3: TGTGCCAGCAGCCTGGCAGCGGGGGGATTCACAGATACGCAGTATTTT. The chain combines TRBV5-4 with TRBJ2-3; 9 bases agree with TRBD2. The CDR3 is 16 residues long. Germline values: CDR1 SGHNT, CDR2 YYREEE (reference sequence). V shed 4 bases and J 2 bases; nucleotides not matched to a gene: 8. Filled out from reference TRBV5-4 and TRBJ2-3, the complete variable domain reads ETGVTQSPTHLIKTRGQQVTLRCSSQSGHNTVSWYQQALGQGPQFIFQYYREEENGRGNFPPRFSGLQFPNYSSELNVNALELDDSALYLCASSLAAGGFTDTQYFGPGTRLTVL.

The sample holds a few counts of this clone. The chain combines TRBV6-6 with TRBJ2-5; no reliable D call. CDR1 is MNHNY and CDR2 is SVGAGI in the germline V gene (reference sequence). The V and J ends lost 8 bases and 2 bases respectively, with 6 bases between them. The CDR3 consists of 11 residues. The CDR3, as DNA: TGTGCCAGCTCCAGGCAAGAGACCCAGTACTTC. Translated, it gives CASSRQETQYF.